Given below is one T cell receptor (beta chain) in context. The antigen remains unidentified. This record belongs to a study of T cell repertoires in cytomegalovirus infection. Background on the study: The public TCR beta signatures pointed to both CMV infection and matching HLA type.

TCRdb called the reads again in MiXCR, with one record for every CDR3 protein. Of about 920,000 distinct CDR3 sequences listed, roughly 30% are singletons. The CDR3 has 17 residues. V gave up 3 bases and J gave up 3 bases; unmatched junction bases: 10. The clonotype was recovered from a human donor in good health (CMV status not recorded). Some clones in this sample may be carry-over from other donors' samples. The rearrangement links TRBV12-3 or TRBV12-4 to TRBJ1-4, with 7 nucleotides matching TRBD1. This specimen consisted of cultured CD8+ T cells from PBMCs, obtained from culture after CMV antigen stimulation. This CDR3 is CASSFGFPGQPNEKLFF. In DNA form, the CDR3 reads TGTGCCAGCAGTTTTGGCTTCCCGGGACAGCCTAATGAAAAACTGTTTTTT.